These 30 T cell receptor beta chains were sequenced from one sample in a study of cytomegalovirus exposure and HLA in healthy donors. PCR primers comprised 60 Vbeta and 13 Jbeta primers. Profiling relied on immunoSEQ multiplex PCR, and the TCRdb table lists in-frame clones only, not all of them. This sample yields approximately 110,000 clones, of which about four fifths are seen a single time; 22% belongs to the top ten. The sequenced material came from PBMCs. The source of these receptors is a man aged 25-45 years in good health and CMV-seropositive.

The V and J genes are TRBV11-2 and TRBJ2-7, with 8 bases that match TRBD1. This CDR3 comprises 16 residues. The germline V gene has CDR1 SGHAT and CDR2 FQNNGV. After removal of 5 bases from V and 4 bases from J, the junction contained 13 bases not matched to a gene. The CDR3 spells CASSPDRTGILYEQYV. The CDR3 region has the DNA TGTGCCAGCAGCCCGGACCGGACAGGGATTTTATACGAGCAGTACGTC.

CDR3 amino acids: CATSRWDRQETQYF. Here the CDR3 DNA reads TGTGCCACCAGCAGGTGGGACAGACAAGAGACCCAGTACTTC. This rearrangement joins TRBV15 to TRBJ2-5; TRBD1 agrees at 7 bases. The CDR3 is 14 residues long. The germline V gene has CDR1 LNHNV and CDR2 YYDKDF (reference sequence). Trimming took 3 bases from V and 2 from J; bases not matched to a gene: 3.

Written as DNA, the CDR3 is TGTGCCAGCAGCCCGAGTGGGAGGGGAGAGACCCAGTACTTC. Translated, it gives CASSPSGRGETQYF. This chain joins TRBV7-6 and TRBJ2-5, with 7 bases identical to TRBD2. CDR1 and CDR2 (germline): SGHVS, FNYEAQ. Trimming took 5 bases from V and 4 from J; bases not matched to a gene: 7. The CDR3 spans 14 residues.

Points on this clone: The junction and the germline gene differ at one end; a read error may be behind it. The rearrangement uses TRBV7-9 and TRBJ1-4; D is ambiguous. CDR1 and CDR2 from the germline V gene are SEHNR and FQNEAQ (reference sequence). The CDR3 length is 14 residues. This CDR3 is CSSSSDTANEKLFF. The CDR3, as DNA: TGTTCCAGCAGCTCAGACACCGCTAATGAAAAACTGTTTTTT.

CDR3: CASSLAYSGYTF. CDR3 bases: TGTGCCAGCAGCTTGGCCTACAGTGGCTACACCTTC. V gene TRBV5-8 combines with J gene TRBJ1-2; D unresolved. CDR1 and CDR2 from the germline V gene are SGHTS and YDEGEE. V lost 0 bases and J lost 7, with 7 bases in between. This CDR3 is 12 amino acids long.

The chain links TRBV9 to TRBJ2-6, with 8 bases matching TRBD1. Germline V lookup: CDR1 SGDLS, CDR2 YYNGEE. This CDR3 comprises 17 residues. With 1 base clipped from V and 2 bases from J, the junction kept 5 bases outside the gene matches. The CDR3 spells CASSVSSGGAGANVLTF. The CDR3 DNA is TGTGCCAGCAGCGTATCTTCAGGGGGCGCTGGGGCCAACGTCCTGACTTTC.

V gene TRBV15 combines with J gene TRBJ1-1; D possibly corresponds to TRBD1 (5 bases). Germline values: CDR1 LNHNV, CDR2 YYDKDF (reference sequence). V dropped 1 base and J dropped 5 bases, with 20 bases sitting between them. The CDR3 consists of 17 residues. CDR3 bases: TGTGCCACCAGCAGAGTCGGGGGAGGAGGGGATTGGACTGAAGCTTTCTTT. Translating it yields CATSRVGGGGDWTEAFF. The full variable domain, its missing parts supplied by reference TRBV15 and TRBJ1-1, is DAMVIQNPRYQVTQFGKPVTLSCSQTLNHNVMYWYQQKSSQAPKLLFHYYDKDFNNEADTPDNFQSRRPNTSFCFLDIRSPGLGDTAMYLCATSRVGGGGDWTEAFFGQGTRLTVV.

The chain uses TRBV4-1 and TRBJ1-1; a possible D gene is TRBD1 (5 bases). CDR1 is MGHRA and CDR2 is YSYEKL in the germline V gene. The CDR3 sequence is 13 residues long. The germline V and J ends were trimmed by 3 bases and 7 bases, with 12 bases remaining between them. The CDR3: CASSQFWGGEAFF. CDR3 nucleotides: TGCGCCAGCAGCCAGTTCTGGGGGGGTGAAGCTTTCTTT.

This clone was detected once. The chain's CDR3 is CASSSGPGHISGANVLTF. The CDR3 DNA is TGTGCCAGTAGTTCCGGTCCGGGACACATCTCTGGGGCCAACGTCCTGACTTTC. The chain uses TRBV19 and TRBJ2-6, with D possibly being TRBD1 (6 bases). Trimming removed 5 bases from V and 0 bases from J, with 17 bases in between. This CDR3 spans 18 amino acids. CDR1 is LNHDA and CDR2 is SQIVND in the germline V gene (reference sequence).

Here the CDR3 reads CASSQEELERGEYNEQFF. For the CDR3, the DNA is TGTGCCAGCAGCCAAGAAGAGTTGGAGCGGGGCGAATACAATGAGCAGTTCTTC. The gene calls are TRBV4-2 and TRBJ2-1; TRBD2 aligns across 7 bases. The germline V gene has CDR1 LGHNA and CDR2 YNFKEQ. After removal of 0 bases from V and 4 bases from J, the junction contained 12 bases not matched to a gene. CDR3 length: 18 amino acids.

This sequence joins TRBV27 and TRBJ2-2; TRBD1 agrees at 9 bases. CDR1 MNHEY and CDR2 SMNVEV come from the germline V gene (reference sequence). This CDR3 has 16 amino acids. V lost 4 bases to trimming and J lost 6 bases; unmatched junction nucleotides: 9. The CDR3 protein is CASSSYRGRRAGELFF. The CDR3 DNA sequence: TGTGCCAGCAGTTCGTACAGGGGGCGAAGGGCCGGGGAGCTGTTTTTT.

This clone appeared a single time. The chain recombines TRBV19 with TRBJ1-2; 7 bases are shared with TRBD1. With V trimmed by 5 bases and J by 4 bases, 10 bases remained unmatched. Germline assignment: CDR1 LNHDA and CDR2 SQIVND (reference sequence). CDR3 size: 15 residues. CDR3 residues: CASSPHSDRSYGYTF. CDR3 sequence (DNA): TGTGCCAGTAGTCCCCACTCGGACAGGTCCTATGGCTACACCTTC.

V and J are TRBV10-2 and TRBJ2-2; possibly TRBD2 for D (6 bases). This CDR3 comprises 12 residues. The germline V gene has CDR1 WSHSY and CDR2 SAAADI. Trimming pared 10 bases from V and 4 bases from J, leaving 10 bases between. CDR3 residues: CATSGSTGELFF. The DNA of the CDR3 is TGCGCCACCTCCGGGAGCACCGGGGAGCTGTTTTTT.

The chain uses TRBV6-6 and TRBJ2-3, with 13 positions matching TRBD2. The V gene end was trimmed by 7 bases and the J gene end by 5 bases; junction bases not matched to a gene: 6. The length of the CDR3 is 15 residues. Germline CDR1 MNHNY, CDR2 SVGAGI (reference sequence). The CDR3 loop reads CASISGLAGIDTQYF. CDR3 nucleotide sequence: TGTGCCAGCATTTCGGGACTAGCGGGAATAGATACGCAGTATTTT.

The V gene is TRBV5-1, the J gene TRBJ2-2; D is uncertain. Per germline, CDR1 SGHRS and CDR2 YFSETQ. The CDR3 length is 13 residues. V shed 2 bases and J shed 4 bases, with 6 bases lying between them. DNA for the CDR3: TGCGCCAGCAGCTTTCTTCCCACCGGGGAGCTGTTTTTT. It specifies CASSFLPTGELFF.

The chain recombines TRBV6-1 with TRBJ2-7, with 10 bases matching TRBD2. CDR1 is MNHNS and CDR2 is SASEGT in the germline V gene. The V and J ends lost 6 bases and 10 bases, in that order; junction bases with no gene match: 3. The CDR3 runs 11 residues. CDR3 amino acids: CASRLAGIQYF. The CDR3 DNA sequence: TGTGCCAGCAGACTAGCGGGGATACAGTACTTC.

The chain combines TRBV5-4 with TRBJ2-7, with TRBD1 identical over 9 bases. The germline gives CDR1 SGHNT, CDR2 YYREEE (reference sequence). CDR3 size: 17 residues. With V trimmed by 4 bases and J by 0 bases, 11 bases remained unmatched. The CDR3 region has the DNA TGTGCCAGCAGCCAAGGACAGGGGAAGATTGGCTCCTACGAGCAGTACTTC. This gives the protein CASSQGQGKIGSYEQYF.

Only one count was recorded for this clone. The V gene is TRBV27, the J gene TRBJ1-1; no reliable D call. V lost 4 bases, J lost 5 bases, and 11 bases lay in between. In germline, CDR1 is MNHEY, CDR2 SMNVEV (reference sequence). The CDR3 runs to 13 residues. The CDR3 coding sequence is TGTGCCAGCAGTTCTACCGTCGAGACTGAAGCTTTCTTT. Translating gives CASSSTVETEAFF.

Only one count was recorded for this clone. J is TRBJ2-5 and V is TRBV5-1, with 8 nucleotides matching TRBD2. J was trimmed by 1 base and V by 3 bases; bases with no gene match: 2. CDR1 is SGHRS and CDR2 is YFSETQ in the germline V gene. The length of the CDR3 is 14 residues. CDR3 protein: CASSSTSGQETQYF. The CDR3 nucleotides read TGCGCCAGCAGCTCAACTAGCGGCCAAGAGACCCAGTACTTC.

The V call is TRBV10-3, the J call TRBJ2-3, with 11 bases identical to TRBD2. Germline V gene data show CDR1 as ENHRY and CDR2 as SYGVKD. This CDR3 spans 16 amino acids. With V trimmed by 0 bases and J by 3 bases, 2 bases remained unmatched. CDR3 region: CAISESGTSGTDTQYF. As DNA, the CDR3 is TGTGCCATCAGTGAGTCCGGGACTAGCGGTACAGATACGCAGTATTTT.

The CDR3, as DNA: TGTGCCAGTGGGTTCGGGGGGGTCCGTGGCGGGAGGGCTTATCGGCAGTTCTTC. As protein: CASGFGGVRGGRAYRQFF. This chain joins TRBV11-2 and TRBJ2-1; 9 bases match TRBD2. The CDR3 runs 18 residues. V shed 9 bases, J shed 12 bases, and the junction held 27 bases outside the gene matches. Germline V gives CDR1 SGHAT, CDR2 FQNNGV.

The chain carries TRBV6-5 and TRBJ1-2; a weak D match, TRBD1 (5 bases). The CDR3 loop spans 14 amino acids. The germline gives CDR1 MNHEY, CDR2 SVGAGI. The V end lost 8 bases, the J end lost 4 bases, and 17 bases lay between the germline ends. CDR3 in amino acids: CASSPGQGLYGYTF. The DNA for the CDR3 is TGTGCCAGCTCACCGGGTCAGGGACTCTATGGCTACACCTTC.

This clone was seen a few times. The chain joins TRBV28 to TRBJ1-1, with D possibly TRBD1 on 6 matching bases. The CDR3 is 12 residues long. Trimming pared 7 bases from V and 6 bases from J, leaving 12 bases between. Germline-derived CDR1 and CDR2 are MDHEN and SYDVKM. The CDR3 is CASTFTGSEAFF. The CDR3 DNA is TGTGCCAGCACTTTTACAGGGTCTGAAGCTTTCTTT. The full variable domain, its missing parts supplied by reference TRBV28 and TRBJ1-1, is DVKVTQSSRYLVKRTGEKVFLECVQDMDHENMFWYRQDPGLGLRLIYFSYDVKMKEKGDIPEGYSVSREKKERFSLILESASTNQTSMYLCASTFTGSEAFFGQGTRLTVV.

This clone was detected once. This chain connects TRBV5-1 to TRBJ1-2; 9 bases agree with TRBD1. Trimming at V came to 5 bases and at J to 4 bases, leaving 6 bases not matched to a gene. The CDR3 contains 14 residues. Germline loops: CDR1 SGHRS, CDR2 YFSETQ. The CDR3: CASRDRTGAYGYTF. Written as DNA, the CDR3 is TGCGCCAGCAGGGACCGGACAGGGGCCTATGGCTACACCTTC.

The J gene is TRBJ1-5, the V gene TRBV27; weak D call: TRBD1 (5 bases). Trimming removed 0 bases from V and 1 base from J, with 16 bases in between. From germline, CDR1 is MNHEY and CDR2 SMNVEV (reference sequence). The CDR3 is made up of 18 amino acids. The CDR3 bases are TGTGCCAGCAGTTTATCGAGCTTAGGGGTTGGAAGCAATCAGCCCCAGCATTTT. This encodes CASSLSSLGVGSNQPQHF.

The chain has TRBV25-1 and TRBJ1-1, with 7 bases lining up with TRBD1. This CDR3 comprises 17 residues. Germline CDR1 is MGHDK and CDR2 is SYGVNS. The V segment lost 0 bases and the J segment 3 bases; nucleotides outside the gene matches: 10. CDR3 sequence: CASSEYKNRGLYTEAFF. The CDR3 DNA follows: TGTGCCAGCAGTGAATATAAGAACAGGGGCCTCTACACTGAAGCTTTCTTT.

This clone was seen only a few times. The chain couples TRBV5-4 to TRBJ2-7, with D possibly being TRBD2 (5 bases). V was pared by 0 bases and J by 6 bases, with 16 bases between. The CDR3 has 15 residues. Germline V gene data show CDR1 as SGHNT and CDR2 as YYREEE (reference sequence). The CDR3 reads CASSLVASSGSEQYF. Here the CDR3 DNA reads TGTGCCAGCAGCTTGGTGGCTAGCTCGGGTTCCGAGCAGTACTTC.

The J gene is TRBJ2-3, the V gene TRBV7-9, with D possibly being TRBD1 (6 bases). The CDR3 runs to 15 residues. CDR1 SEHNR and CDR2 FQNEAQ come from the germline V gene (reference sequence). Trimming took off 5 bases at V and 3 bases at J, with 15 bases between the two ends. The CDR3 bases are TGTGCCAGCAGCCCCACTAAAGGGGGAACAGATACGCAGTATTTT. This gives the protein CASSPTKGGTDTQYF.

This clone was seen once. The gene calls are TRBV27 and TRBJ1-5, with D tentatively TRBD1 (6 bases). The germline gives CDR1 MNHEY, CDR2 SMNVEV (reference sequence). The CDR3 sequence is 14 residues long. The germline V and J ends were trimmed by 3 bases and 6 bases, with 12 bases remaining between them. The chain's CDR3 is CASSFGQNGQPQHF. In nucleotides, the CDR3 is TGTGCCAGCAGTTTTGGACAGAACGGTCAGCCCCAGCATTTT.

The rearrangement uses TRBV5-1 and TRBJ2-7, with D maybe TRBD2 (5 bases). This CDR3 is 13 amino acids long. Germline V gives CDR1 SGHRS, CDR2 YFSETQ. V lost 2 bases and J lost 3, with 9 bases in between. The CDR3 protein is CASSLRENYEQYF. CDR3 DNA: TGCGCCAGCAGCTTACGGGAAAACTACGAGCAGTACTTC. The whole variable domain, filled in from reference TRBV5-1 and TRBJ2-7, reads KAGVTQTPRYLIKTRGQQVTLSCSPISGHRSVSWYQQTPGQGLQFLFEYFSETQRNKGNFPGRFSGRQFSNSRSEMNVSTLELGDSALYLCASSLRENYEQYFGPGTRLTVT.